Given below is one TCR beta chain in context. The antigen is undetermined. Vbeta (60) and Jbeta (13) primers were used in the PCR. Original processing methods: Later, 80 million or so unique TCR beta chains were counted in an analysis, and roughly 11 million of them were shared. Produced via immunoSEQ multiplex PCR; TCRdb's table is partial and in-frame only. The DNA was the basis for D and trimming; V, J and clone size are from that table. The sample consists of about 130,000 clones, approximately 79% of them appearing once. The V gene's germline CDR1 is LNHDA and CDR2 SQIVND (reference sequence). Trimming took 5 bases from V and 0 from J, leaving 11 bases between them. The CDR3 extends over 14 amino acids. This entry is derived from a study of cytomegalovirus exposure and HLA in healthy donors. Study-level results: There were 150 or so TCR beta chains listed as cytomegalovirus-associated.

V usage is TRBV19 and J usage is TRBJ2-7; unclear D gene. Sequencing input: PBMCs. This TCR came from a man under 40 in good health and CMV-seronegative. CDR3 DNA sequence: TGTGCCAGTAGTCCGCAGGCAAGCTCCTACGAGCAGTACTTC. This sequence encodes CASSPQASSYEQYF.